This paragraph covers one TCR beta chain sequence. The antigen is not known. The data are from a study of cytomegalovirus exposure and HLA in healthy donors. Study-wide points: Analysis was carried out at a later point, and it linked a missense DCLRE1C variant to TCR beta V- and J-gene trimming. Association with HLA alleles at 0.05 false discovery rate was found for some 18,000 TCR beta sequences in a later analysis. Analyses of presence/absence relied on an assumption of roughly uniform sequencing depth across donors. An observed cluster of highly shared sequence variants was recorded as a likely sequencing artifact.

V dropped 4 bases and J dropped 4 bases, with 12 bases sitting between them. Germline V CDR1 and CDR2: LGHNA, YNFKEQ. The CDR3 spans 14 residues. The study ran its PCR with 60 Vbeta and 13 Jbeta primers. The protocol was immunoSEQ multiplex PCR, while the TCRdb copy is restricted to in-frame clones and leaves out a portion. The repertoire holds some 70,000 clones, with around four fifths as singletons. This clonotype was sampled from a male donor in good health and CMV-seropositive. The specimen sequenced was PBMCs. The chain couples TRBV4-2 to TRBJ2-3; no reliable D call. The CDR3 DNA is TGTGCCAGCAGCCTAAATCGTCAGTCAGATACGCAGTATTTT. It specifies CASSLNRQSDTQYF.